The entry below gives a single T cell receptor beta chain sequence along with its context. The target antigen is unknown. These data come from a study of CD8+ T cells in alopecia areata. Study at large: In an open-label trial, patients got 5 to 10 mg tofacitinib twice daily.

Study results and limitations: Clonality in lesional scalp, especially alopecia totalis/universalis, exceeded that of normal scalp.

Extracted RNA was reverse transcribed, and the resulting cDNA served as sequencing template. Sequenced by immunoSEQ multiplex PCR; TCRdb stores in-frame clones only, minus some. Among fewer than 150,000 clones listed, roughly 58% were seen once. The V end was cut by 0 bases, the J end by 5 bases, with 11 bases between. The CDR3 has 15 residues. The germline CDR1 and CDR2 sequences are SGHVS and FQNEAQ. Sequences were derived from CD4+ T cells sorted from blood, sampled at week 0. This clonotype was obtained from a human donor with alopecia areata. The rearrangement links TRBV7-8 to TRBJ1-3; D uncertain. CDR3 sequence reads: CASSLAPRGRNTIYF. The CDR3 region has the DNA TGTGCCAGCAGCTTAGCTCCCCGGGGTAGAAACACCATATATTTT. Full variable domain (outside the CDR3, taken from reference TRBV7-8 and TRBJ1-3): GAGVSQSPRYKVAKRGQDVALRCDPISGHVSLFWYQQALGQGPEFLTYFQNEAQLDKSGLPSDRFFAERPEGSVSTLKIQRTQQEDSAVYLCASSLAPRGRNTIYFGEGSWLTVV.